This is a list of T cell receptor beta chains from one sample in a study of identical twins. From the 5' RACE reads, TCRdb called clonotypes with MiXCR, one entry per CDR3 protein. The data show around 290,000 distinct CDR3 sequences, roughly 9.8% seen once. These records were also assigned to another study, of yellow fever vaccine responses in identical twins.

The specimen was CD8+ T cells sorted from blood. These receptors were taken from a woman between 18 and 29 years old in good health. CDR3s include the opening cysteine and the closing phenylalanine or tryptophan.

V gene	J gene	CDR3 protein
TRBV25-1	TRBJ2-7	CASSEWADRHYF
TRBV28	TRBJ2-1	CASTPRGAGAREQFF
TRBV6-1	TRBJ1-4	CASSNRLGLSEKLFF
TRBV5-5	TRBJ2-3	CASSVPGRVVGTDTQYF
TRBV5-8	TRBJ1-1	CASSLTGFNTEAFF
TRBV6-1	TRBJ2-5	CASRPATEWETQYF
TRBV15	TRBJ1-5	CATSRERGASNQPQHF
TRBV2	TRBJ2-7	CASSPPRGQGNYEQYF
TRBV11-2	TRBJ2-3	CASPRPGLAGGYTDTQYF
TRBV27	TRBJ2-7	CASSFAASGSYEQYF
TRBV20-1	TRBJ2-7	CSASGTNIYEQYF
TRBV9	TRBJ2-2	CASSPSVLSTGELFF
TRBV6-1	TRBJ1-1	CASSGPEQRNKFNTEAFF
TRBV12-3/TRBV12-4	TRBJ2-5	CASSSTGLIGETQYF
TRBV10-3	TRBJ2-7	CATNLTPGQGATSEQYF
TRBV27	TRBJ2-7	CASSYGGVEYEQYF
TRBV2	TRBJ2-5	CASSRSGTAVLETQYF
TRBV3-1	TRBJ2-7	CASSQNNYEQYF
TRBV29-1	TRBJ2-3	CSVVRASRRSTDTQYF
TRBV12-3/TRBV12-4	TRBJ2-5	CASTRTVEETQYF
TRBV14	TRBJ2-7	CASSQDPGRPPYEQYF
TRBV6-2/TRBV6-3	TRBJ2-1	CASSFPGVYNEQFF
TRBV11-2	TRBJ2-2	CASILTAGWPGELFF
TRBV24-1	TRBJ2-5	CATSDPIQTSGGQETQYF
TRBV11-3	TRBJ2-1	CASSLAAGSGNEQFF
TRBV4-3	TRBJ2-7	CASSQQLAGVRYEQYF
TRBV7-6	TRBJ2-3	CASSPSLAGTLDTQYF
TRBV7-9	TRBJ1-2	CASSPGRGDGYTF
TRBV20-1	TRBJ2-7	CSARDPGQGAYEQYF
TRBV15	TRBJ2-1	CATSRAGGGYNEQFF
TRBV10-1	TRBJ2-2	CASSVARGSTGELFF
TRBV27	TRBJ2-1	CASSKLAGGIHEQFF
TRBV5-1	TRBJ2-7	CASSLDPQKGFEQYF
TRBV20-1	TRBJ2-4	CSALNVAKNIQYF
TRBV7-8	TRBJ2-3	CASSDLTGGDTQYF
TRBV5-1	TRBJ2-7	CASSLGTDTYEQYF
TRBV5-1	TRBJ2-5	CASTDRVRETQYF
TRBV12-3/TRBV12-4	TRBJ2-1	CTSSLALGGNYPYNEQFF
TRBV29-1	TRBJ2-7	CSVEGHSSYEQYF
TRBV29-1	TRBJ2-1	CSASLAGDLDNEQFF
TRBV7-9	TRBJ2-7	CASSLVHGYEQYF
TRBV2	TRBJ1-6	CASSEVKGTYNSPLHF
TRBV10-3	TRBJ2-7	CAIRGGGASSYEQYF
TRBV4-2	TRBJ2-1	CASSQDRASGSNEQFF
TRBV20-1	TRBJ2-1	CSARGSGDYNEQFF
TRBV6-4	TRBJ2-1	CASSAKDPSGSNEQFF